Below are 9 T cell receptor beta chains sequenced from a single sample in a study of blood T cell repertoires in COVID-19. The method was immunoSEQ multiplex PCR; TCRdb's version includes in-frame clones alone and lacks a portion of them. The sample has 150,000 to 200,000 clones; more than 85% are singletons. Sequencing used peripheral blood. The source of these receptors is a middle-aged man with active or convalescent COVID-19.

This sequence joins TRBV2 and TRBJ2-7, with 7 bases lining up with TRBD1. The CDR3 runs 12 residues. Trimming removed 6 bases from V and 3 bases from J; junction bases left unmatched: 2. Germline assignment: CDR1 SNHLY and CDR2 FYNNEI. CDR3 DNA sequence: TGTGCCAGCAGCAGGACAGGCTACGAGCAGTACTTC. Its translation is CASSRTGYEQYF.

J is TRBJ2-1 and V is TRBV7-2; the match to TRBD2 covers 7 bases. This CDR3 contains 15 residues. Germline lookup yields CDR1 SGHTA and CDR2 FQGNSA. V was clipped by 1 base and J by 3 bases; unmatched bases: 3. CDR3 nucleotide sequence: TGTGCCAGCAGCTTAGTGAGCGGGGTCTACAATGAGCAGTTCTTC. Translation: CASSLVSGVYNEQFF.

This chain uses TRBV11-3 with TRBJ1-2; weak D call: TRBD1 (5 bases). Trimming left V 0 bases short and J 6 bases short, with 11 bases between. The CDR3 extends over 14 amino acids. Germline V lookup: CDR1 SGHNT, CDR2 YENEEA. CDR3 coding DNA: TGTGCCAGCAGCTTAGAGGAAGGGGCGGATGGCTACACCTTC. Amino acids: CASSLEEGADGYTF. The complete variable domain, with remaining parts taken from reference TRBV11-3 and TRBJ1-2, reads EAGVVQSPRYKIIEKKQPVAFWCNPISGHNTLYWYLQNLGQGPELLIRYENEEAVDDSQLPKDRFSAERLKGVDSTLKIQPAELGDSAVYLCASSLEEGADGYTFGSGTRLTVV.

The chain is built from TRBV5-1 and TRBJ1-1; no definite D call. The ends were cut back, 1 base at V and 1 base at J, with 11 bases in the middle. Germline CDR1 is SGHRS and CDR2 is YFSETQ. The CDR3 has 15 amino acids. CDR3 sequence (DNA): TGCGCCAGCAGCTTGCTAGCCTCAGAGAACACTGAAGCTTTCTTT. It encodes CASSLLASENTEAFF.

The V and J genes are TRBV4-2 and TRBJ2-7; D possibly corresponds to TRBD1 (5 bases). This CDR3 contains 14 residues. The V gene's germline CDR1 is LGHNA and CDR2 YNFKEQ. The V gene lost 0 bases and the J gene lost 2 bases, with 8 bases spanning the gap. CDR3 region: CASSQDRATYEQYF. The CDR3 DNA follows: TGTGCCAGCAGCCAAGACAGGGCCACCTACGAGCAGTACTTC.

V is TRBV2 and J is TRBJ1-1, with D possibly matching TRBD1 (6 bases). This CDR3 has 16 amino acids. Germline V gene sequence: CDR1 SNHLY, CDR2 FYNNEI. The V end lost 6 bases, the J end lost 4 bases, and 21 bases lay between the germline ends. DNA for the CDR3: TGTGCCAGCAGAGCGGAAAACACAGGGCCTACCACTGAAGCTTTCTTT. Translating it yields CASRAENTGPTTEAFF.

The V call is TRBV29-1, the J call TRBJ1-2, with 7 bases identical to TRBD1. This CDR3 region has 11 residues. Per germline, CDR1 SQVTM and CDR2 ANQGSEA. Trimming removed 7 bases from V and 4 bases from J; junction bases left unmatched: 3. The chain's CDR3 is CSAGGGYGYTF. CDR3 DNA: TGCAGCGCAGGGGGTGGCTATGGCTACACCTTC.

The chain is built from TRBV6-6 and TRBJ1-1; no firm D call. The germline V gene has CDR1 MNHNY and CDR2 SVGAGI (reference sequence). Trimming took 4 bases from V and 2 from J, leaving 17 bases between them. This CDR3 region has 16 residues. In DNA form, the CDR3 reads TGTGCCAGCAGTTCTCCTCCACACCTTTTCAACACTGAAGCTTTCTTT. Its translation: CASSSPPHLFNTEAFF.

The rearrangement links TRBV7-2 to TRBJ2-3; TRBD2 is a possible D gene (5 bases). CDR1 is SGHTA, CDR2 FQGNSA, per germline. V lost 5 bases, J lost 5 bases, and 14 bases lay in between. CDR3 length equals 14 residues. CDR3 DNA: TGTGCCAGCAGCCCCGAGCCGGGAAAAGATACGCAGTATTTT. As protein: CASSPEPGKDTQYF. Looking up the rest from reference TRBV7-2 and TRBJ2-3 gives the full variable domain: GAGVSQSPSNKVTEKGKDVELRCDPISGHTALYWYRQSLGQGLEFLIYFQGNSAPDKSGLPSDRFSAERTGGSVSTLTIQRTQQEDSAVYLCASSPEPGKDTQYFGPGTRLTVL.